This T cell receptor beta chain was captured in a study of technical replicates of blood from a handful of donors. Only in-frame clones appear in the TCRdb table, and some are missing; sequencing was by immunoSEQ multiplex PCR. The sample has around 100,000 clones, 96% seen once. The source of this sequence is a human donor in good health. The sequencing sample was made of T cells isolated from PBMCs.

The CDR3 nucleotides read TGTGCTCGTGAGTGGGGCCGCGGCTACACCTTC. Its translation: CAREWGRGYTF. V and J are TRBV30 and TRBJ1-2; maybe TRBD1 (5 bases). Germline V gene lookup returns CDR1 GTSNPN and CDR2 SVGIG (reference sequence). The CDR3 is 11 residues long. The full variable domain, completed using reference TRBV30 and TRBJ1-2, is SQTIHQWPATLVQPVGSPLSLECTVEGTSNPNLYWYRQAAGRGLQLLFYSVGIGQISSEVPQNLSASRPQDRQFILSSKKLLLSDSGFYLCAREWGRGYTFGSGTRLTVV.